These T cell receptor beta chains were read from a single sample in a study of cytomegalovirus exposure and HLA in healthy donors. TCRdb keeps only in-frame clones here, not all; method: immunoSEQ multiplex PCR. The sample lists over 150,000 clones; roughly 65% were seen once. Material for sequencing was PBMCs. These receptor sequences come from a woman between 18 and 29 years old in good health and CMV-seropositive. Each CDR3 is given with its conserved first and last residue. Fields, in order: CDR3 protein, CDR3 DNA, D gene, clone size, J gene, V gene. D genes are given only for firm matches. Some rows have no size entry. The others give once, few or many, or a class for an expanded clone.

CDR3 protein: CASSPVGGPGTQYF; CDR3 DNA: TGTGCCAGCAGCCCCGTGGGGGGGCCCGGTACGCAGTATTTT; D gene: -; clone size: -; J gene: TRBJ2-3; V gene: TRBV7-3
CDR3 protein: CAWSVVPSGEQYF; CDR3 DNA: TGTGCCTGGAGTGTGGTCCCGTCGGGGGAGCAGTACTTC; D gene: -; clone size: -; J gene: TRBJ2-7; V gene: TRBV30
CDR3 protein: CASSLEGGSEQFF; CDR3 DNA: TGTGCCAGCAGCTTAGAGGGAGGGAGCGAGCAGTTCTTC; D gene: TRBD2; clone size: few; J gene: TRBJ2-1; V gene: TRBV7-3
CDR3 protein: CAGKGTRSTDTQYF; CDR3 DNA: TGTGCCGGGAAAGGGACTCGAAGCACAGATACGCAGTATTTT; D gene: -; clone size: -; J gene: TRBJ2-3; V gene: TRBV11-2
CDR3 protein: CASSPRTSVKPNEQFF; CDR3 DNA: TGTGCCAGCAGCCCTAGGACTAGCGTTAAGCCCAATGAGCAGTTCTTC; D gene: TRBD2; clone size: -; J gene: TRBJ2-1; V gene: TRBV11-3
CDR3 protein: CASSLWARTPSTDTQYF; CDR3 DNA: TGTGCCAGCAGTTTATGGGCCCGCACCCCTAGCACAGATACGCAGTATTTT; D gene: -; clone size: -; J gene: TRBJ2-3; V gene: TRBV28
CDR3 protein: CASSVDGSTDTQYF; CDR3 DNA: TGTGCCAGCAGCGTAGACGGGAGCACAGATACGCAGTATTTT; D gene: -; clone size: once; J gene: TRBJ2-3; V gene: TRBV9
CDR3 protein: CASSLGSPPYEQYF; CDR3 DNA: TGTGCCAGCAGTTTGGGTAGCCCTCCTTACGAGCAGTACTTC; D gene: -; clone size: -; J gene: TRBJ2-7; V gene: TRBV28
CDR3 protein: CASSPRREAGYNEQFF; CDR3 DNA: TGTGCCAGCTCACCCCGTCGTGAGGCGGGGTACAATGAGCAGTTCTTC; D gene: -; clone size: -; J gene: TRBJ2-1; V gene: TRBV18
CDR3 protein: CASSARGLSLTGELFF; CDR3 DNA: TGTGCCAGTAGTGCCAGGGGGCTCTCTTTAACCGGGGAGCTGTTTTTT; D gene: TRBD1; clone size: -; J gene: TRBJ2-2; V gene: TRBV19
CDR3 protein: CASNSGGAGKTQYF; CDR3 DNA: TGTGCCAGCAATAGCGGGGGGGCGGGAAAGACCCAGTACTTC; D gene: TRBD2; clone size: -; J gene: TRBJ2-5; V gene: TRBV2
CDR3 protein: CASSLDRGRSPLHF; CDR3 DNA: TGCGCCAGCAGCTTGGACAGGGGGCGATCACCCCTCCACTTT; D gene: TRBD1; clone size: -; J gene: TRBJ1-6; V gene: TRBV5-1
CDR3 protein: CASSSLDDSCYEQYF; CDR3 DNA: TGTGCCAGCAGTAGTTTGGACGACAGCTGCTACGAGCAGTACTTC; D gene: -; clone size: few; J gene: TRBJ2-7; V gene: TRBV21-1
CDR3 protein: CASSLYGAGRNGYTF; CDR3 DNA: TGTGCCAGCAGCCTCTATGGGGCAGGGAGGAATGGCTACACCTTC; D gene: -; clone size: few; J gene: TRBJ1-2; V gene: TRBV7-9
CDR3 protein: CASSYQGYTEAFF; CDR3 DNA: TGTGCCAGCAGTTACCAGGGGTACACTGAAGCTTTCTTT; D gene: -; clone size: few; J gene: TRBJ1-1; V gene: TRBV6-5
CDR3 protein: CASTPPHRRLYNEQFF; CDR3 DNA: TGTGCCAGCACCCCTCCTCACAGGAGACTCTACAATGAGCAGTTCTTC; D gene: -; clone size: few; J gene: TRBJ2-1; V gene: TRBV7-2
CDR3 protein: CASSISRGNYEQYF; CDR3 DNA: TGTGCCAGTAGTATAAGCAGGGGCAACTACGAGCAGTACTTC; D gene: -; clone size: -; J gene: TRBJ2-7; V gene: TRBV19
CDR3 protein: CASSVGGAGTDTQYF; CDR3 DNA: TGTGCCAGCAGTGTAGGGGGCGCGGGCACAGATACGCAGTATTTT; D gene: TRBD1; clone size: -; J gene: TRBJ2-3; V gene: TRBV28
CDR3 protein: CATGSRRGNSYNSPLHF; CDR3 DNA: TGTGCCACCGGCTCTCGCCGGGGTAACTCCTATAATTCACCCCTCCACTTT; D gene: -; clone size: once; J gene: TRBJ1-6; V gene: TRBV15
CDR3 protein: CAISESALGGQGEKLFF; CDR3 DNA: TGTGCCATCAGTGAGTCGGCCTTAGGCGGACAAGGTGAAAAACTGTTTTTT; D gene: -; clone size: -; J gene: TRBJ1-4; V gene: TRBV10-3
CDR3 protein: CASSINLASYNEQFF; CDR3 DNA: TGTGCCAGTAGTATAAACCTAGCTAGCTACAATGAGCAGTTCTTC; D gene: -; clone size: -; J gene: TRBJ2-1; V gene: TRBV19
CDR3 protein: CASSFRTGEHTEAFF; CDR3 DNA: TGTGCCAGCAGCTTCCGGACAGGGGAGCACACTGAAGCTTTCTTT; D gene: TRBD1; clone size: -; J gene: TRBJ1-1; V gene: TRBV7-9
CDR3 protein: CASSLGRTGSGNTIYF; CDR3 DNA: TGCGCCAGCAGCTTAGGCCGGACAGGGTCTGGAAACACCATATATTTT; D gene: TRBD1; clone size: few; J gene: TRBJ1-3; V gene: TRBV5-1
CDR3 protein: CASSSGTGGTQPQHF; CDR3 DNA: TGTGCCAGCAGTTCGGGGACAGGGGGCACCCAGCCCCAGCATTTT; D gene: TRBD1; clone size: -; J gene: TRBJ1-5; V gene: TRBV27
CDR3 protein: CASPLEGAGFYGYTF; CDR3 DNA: TGTGCCAGCCCTCTAGAGGGGGCAGGGTTCTATGGCTACACCTTC; D gene: TRBD1; clone size: -; J gene: TRBJ1-2; V gene: TRBV7-9
CDR3 protein: CASGDRTRDEQFF; CDR3 DNA: TGTGCCAGTGGGGATCGGACTAGGGATGAGCAGTTCTTC; D gene: TRBD2; clone size: -; J gene: TRBJ2-1; V gene: TRBV9
CDR3 protein: CASRSLSEAFF; CDR3 DNA: TGTGCCAGCAGATCCCTAAGCGAAGCTTTCTTT; D gene: -; clone size: -; J gene: TRBJ1-1; V gene: TRBV28
CDR3 protein: CASSLGTSGGVSSYNEQFF; CDR3 DNA: TGCGCCAGCAGCTTGGGGACTAGCGGGGGGGTTAGCTCCTACAATGAGCAGTTCTTC; D gene: TRBD2; clone size: -; J gene: TRBJ2-1; V gene: TRBV5-1
CDR3 protein: CASSDPGGNRTEAFF; CDR3 DNA: TGTGCCAGTAGTGACCCGGGAGGGAATCGCACTGAAGCTTTCTTT; D gene: -; clone size: -; J gene: TRBJ1-1; V gene: TRBV19
CDR3 protein: CTSSQDMVPSSYNSPLHF; CDR3 DNA: TGCACCAGCAGCCAAGATATGGTACCGAGCTCCTATAATTCACCCCTCCACTTT; D gene: -; clone size: -; J gene: TRBJ1-6; V gene: TRBV1
CDR3 protein: CASSYGGATGELFF; CDR3 DNA: TGTGCCAGCAGTTACGGGGGGGCGACCGGGGAGCTGTTTTTT; D gene: TRBD2; clone size: -; J gene: TRBJ2-2; V gene: TRBV27
CDR3 protein: CASSLEARGETGELFF; CDR3 DNA: TGCGCCAGCAGCTTGGAGGCCCGGGGAGAGACCGGGGAGCTGTTTTTT; D gene: -; clone size: -; J gene: TRBJ2-2; V gene: TRBV5-1
CDR3 protein: CASSLSRTGSAYNEQFF; CDR3 DNA: TGTGCCAGCAGCTTATCCCGGACAGGTAGCGCCTACAATGAGCAGTTCTTC; D gene: TRBD1; clone size: -; J gene: TRBJ2-1; V gene: TRBV7-9
CDR3 protein: CASSSGQGGHEQYF; CDR3 DNA: TGTGCCAGCAGCTCCGGACAGGGGGGACACGAGCAGTACTTC; D gene: TRBD1; clone size: once; J gene: TRBJ2-7; V gene: TRBV7-9
CDR3 protein: CASSEWGGRGNEQFF; CDR3 DNA: TGTGCCAGCAGTGAATGGGGGGGGAGGGGCAATGAGCAGTTCTTC; D gene: TRBD2; clone size: -; J gene: TRBJ2-1; V gene: TRBV6-1
CDR3 protein: CAWSRSTGHYGYTF; CDR3 DNA: TGTGCCTGGAGTCGCTCGACAGGGCACTATGGCTACACCTTC; D gene: TRBD1; clone size: -; J gene: TRBJ1-2; V gene: TRBV30
CDR3 protein: CASSLALGDEQFF; CDR3 DNA: TGTGCCAGCAGCTTAGCGCTTGGAGATGAGCAGTTCTTC; D gene: -; clone size: -; J gene: TRBJ2-1; V gene: TRBV11-1
CDR3 protein: CASSPSRGREAFF; CDR3 DNA: TGTGCCAGCAGTCCGAGCAGGGGGCGTGAAGCTTTCTTT; D gene: TRBD1; clone size: few; J gene: TRBJ1-1; V gene: TRBV6-6
CDR3 protein: CAIRGSGPTTDTQYF; CDR3 DNA: TGTGCCATCAGGGGGAGCGGGCCAACCACAGATACGCAGTATTTT; D gene: -; clone size: -; J gene: TRBJ2-3; V gene: TRBV10-3
CDR3 protein: CASSLYGTEAFF; CDR3 DNA: TGTGCCAGCAGCTTATACGGCACTGAAGCTTTCTTT; D gene: -; clone size: few; J gene: TRBJ1-1; V gene: TRBV11-1
CDR3 protein: CASSLDGVGLFF; CDR3 DNA: TGTGCCAGCAGCTTGGACGGGGTCGGGCTGTTTTTT; D gene: -; clone size: -; J gene: TRBJ2-2; V gene: TRBV5-6
CDR3 protein: CASSQWELNEQFF; CDR3 DNA: TGCGCCAGCAGCCAATGGGAGCTTAATGAGCAGTTCTTC; D gene: -; clone size: once; J gene: TRBJ2-1; V gene: TRBV4-1
CDR3 protein: CASSNPSGTSTDTQYF; CDR3 DNA: TGTGCCAGTAGTAATCCTAGCGGCACTAGCACAGATACGCAGTATTTT; D gene: TRBD2; clone size: -; J gene: TRBJ2-3; V gene: TRBV19
CDR3 protein: CASGQGNTEAFF; CDR3 DNA: TGTGCCAGTGGACAGGGCAACACTGAAGCTTTCTTT; D gene: TRBD1; clone size: few; J gene: TRBJ1-1; V gene: TRBV14
CDR3 protein: CASSLIRGASNTGELFF; CDR3 DNA: TGTGCCAGCAGCCTCATCAGGGGCGCGTCTAACACCGGGGAGCTGTTTTTT; D gene: -; clone size: -; J gene: TRBJ2-2; V gene: TRBV7-2